Below, one TCR beta chain is given with its context. These data originate in a study of blood T cell repertoires in COVID-19. Using immunoSEQ multiplex PCR, the repertoire was profiled, and TCRdb retains in-frame clones only, with some absent. The data contain a few hundred thousand clones, roughly 90% of them seen just once; the ten biggest clones take up about 3%. The germline CDR1 and CDR2 sequences are SQVTM and ANQGSEA. The CDR3 totals 11 residues. Trimming took off 5 bases at V and 8 bases at J, with 12 bases between the two ends. Seattle patient enrollment occurred during active infection, with longitudinal follow-up thereafter.

Sequenced material: peripheral blood. The chain combines TRBV29-1 with TRBJ1-2; no clear D. The sequence was obtained from a woman in her twenties or thirties with COVID-19, enrolled during active disease. For the CDR3, the DNA is TGCAGCGTTTTACGGAGCGGAGGCTACACCTTC. Translating it yields CSVLRSGGYTF.